The 5 T cell receptor beta chains below come from one sample, sequenced in a study of regulatory T cells in long-lasting Graves disease. Time point of the sample: newly diagnosed GD, antithyroid drugs for less than 3 months. After RNA was extracted from PBMCs, the TCR library was made from it. Building the TCR beta libraries relied on iRepertoire HTBI primers, and CDR3 regions underwent Arm-PCR. TCRdb reprocessed the multiplex PCR reads with MiXCR, giving one entry per CDR3 protein. Counted here are approximately 350,000 distinct CDR3 sequences, 12% occurring once; the ten biggest clones make up approximately 20%. This sample was also put to use in a study of T cells in Graves' hyperthyroidism and ophthalmopathy.

The input for sequencing was peripheral blood mononuclear cells (PBMCs), taken at new diagnosis, from a patient treated with antithyroid drugs. These receptors all stem from a woman in her late teens or twenties with Graves disease.

In this sample, this clonotype turned up many times. This CDR3 reads CASSPSGTSGEQFF. In DNA, the CDR3 is TGTGCCAGCAGCCCCTCGGGGACTAGCGGTGAGCAGTTCTTC. The chain links TRBV7-8 to TRBJ2-1; the match to TRBD2 covers 11 bases. In germline, CDR1 is SGHVS, CDR2 FQNEAQ. This CDR3 has 14 residues. The J segment lost 9 bases and the V segment lost 5 bases, leaving 6 bases of the junction unmatched.

This clonotype was recorded many times. The gene calls are TRBV5-1 and TRBJ1-2; D gene unclear. Trimming removed 2 bases from V and 7 bases from J, with 15 bases in between. Per germline, CDR1 SGHRS and CDR2 YFSETQ. This CDR3 has 14 residues. CDR3: CASSFYSSLFGYTF. CDR3 nucleotides: TGCGCCAGCAGCTTCTACAGCTCTCTATTTGGCTACACCTTC.

V is TRBV6-1 and J is TRBJ1-4, with D unclear. Germline V CDR1 and CDR2: MNHNS, SASEGT. The CDR3 is made up of 17 amino acids. The V and J ends lost 6 bases and 0 bases respectively, with 17 bases between them. The CDR3 DNA reads TGTGCCAGCAGCCTCCAAGTCCTCCCGGCAACTAATGAAAAACTGTTTTTT. It codes for CASSLQVLPATNEKLFF.

In this sample, this clonotype turned up a few times. The V call is TRBV12-3 or TRBV12-4, the J call TRBJ2-2; tentatively, D is TRBD1 or TRBD2 (5 bases each). Trimming took off 7 bases at V and 7 bases at J, with 16 bases between the two ends. The CDR3 length is 14 residues. In nucleotides, the CDR3 is TGTGCCAGCAACCCAGGGAGAACGGACGGGGAGCTGTTTTTT. Its translation: CASNPGRTDGELFF.

In its sample, this clonotype was seen a few times. This sequence joins TRBV6-6 and TRBJ1-5; D gene ambiguous. Trimming took off 0 bases at V and 7 bases at J, with 10 bases between the two ends. CDR3 size: 14 residues. Per germline, CDR1 MNHNY and CDR2 SVGAGI (reference sequence). The CDR3 DNA sequence: TGTGCCAGCAGTTACTCCCCCGCAAGGCAGCCCCAGCATTTT. It codes for CASSYSPARQPQHF.